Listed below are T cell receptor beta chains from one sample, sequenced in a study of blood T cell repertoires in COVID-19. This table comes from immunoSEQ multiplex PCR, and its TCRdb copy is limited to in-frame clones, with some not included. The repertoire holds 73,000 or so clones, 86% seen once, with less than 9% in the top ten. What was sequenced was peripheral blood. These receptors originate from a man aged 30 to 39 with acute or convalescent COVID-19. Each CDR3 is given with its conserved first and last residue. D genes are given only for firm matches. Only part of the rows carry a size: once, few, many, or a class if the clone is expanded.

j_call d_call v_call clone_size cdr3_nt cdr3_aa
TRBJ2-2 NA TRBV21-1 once TGTGCCAACATTGGGACAGGGAAGGCCGGGGAGCTGTTTTTT CANIGTGKAGELFF
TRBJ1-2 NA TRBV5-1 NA TGCGCCAGCAGCTTAGAGGGGGTCTATGGCTACACCTTC CASSLEGVYGYTF
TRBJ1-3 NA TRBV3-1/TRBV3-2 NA TGTGCCAGCAGCCCACTTCGAAGGGGGGGGTCAGGAAACACCATATATTTT CASSPLRRGGSGNTIYF
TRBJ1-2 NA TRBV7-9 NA TGTGCCAGCAGCCGACAGCCAGATGGCTACACCTTC CASSRQPDGYTF
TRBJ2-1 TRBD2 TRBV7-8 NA TGTGCCAGCAGCAACGGACTAGGCTATAGGAATGAGCAGTTCTTC CASSNGLGYRNEQFF
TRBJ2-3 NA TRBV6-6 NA TGTGCCAGCAGTTACTCGAACGCAGGCACAGATACGCAGTATTTT CASSYSNAGTDTQYF
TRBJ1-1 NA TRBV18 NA TGTGCCAGCTCACCGGGCGGGACTAAGGAAAACACTGAAGCTTTCTTT CASSPGGTKENTEAFF
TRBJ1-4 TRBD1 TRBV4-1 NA TGCGCCAGCAGCCGATACGGGACAGGGGGAAAGGCAACTAATGAAAAACTGTTTTTT CASSRYGTGGKATNEKLFF
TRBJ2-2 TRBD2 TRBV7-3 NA TGTGCCAGCAGCTTATATGCGGGAGGTGGCAACACCGGGGAGCTGTTTTTT CASSLYAGGGNTGELFF
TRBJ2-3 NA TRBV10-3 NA TGTGCCATCAGTGCCGCGGGATGGGGAACGGATACGCAGTATTTT CAISAAGWGTDTQYF
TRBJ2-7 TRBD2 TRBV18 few TGTGCCAGCTCACCACGGACTAGCGGGAATGGGGAGCAGTACTTC CASSPRTSGNGEQYF
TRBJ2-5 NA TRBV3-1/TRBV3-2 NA TGTGCCAGCAGCCAAGATCTACGGGATCAAGAGACCCAGTACTTC CASSQDLRDQETQYF
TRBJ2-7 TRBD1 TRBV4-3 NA TGCGCCAGCAGCCAAGAACCCCGACAGGGATACGAGCAGTACTTC CASSQEPRQGYEQYF
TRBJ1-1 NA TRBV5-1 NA TGCGCCAGCAGCTTGGCGCCACAGGGTAGGGCTGAAGCTTTCTTT CASSLAPQGRAEAFF
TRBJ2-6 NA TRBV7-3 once TGTGCCAGCAGCTCCCAGGCGCTCTCTGGGGCCAACGTCCTGACTTTC CASSSQALSGANVLTF
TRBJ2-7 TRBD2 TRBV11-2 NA TGTGCCAGCAGCTTAGCTAGCGGGGGGAGCTCCTACGAGCAGTACTTC CASSLASGGSSYEQYF
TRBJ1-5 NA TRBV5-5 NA TGTGCCAGCAGCCCGGACAATTTGGGAGGATCTTTGGGTCAGCCCCAGCATTTT CASSPDNLGGSLGQPQHF
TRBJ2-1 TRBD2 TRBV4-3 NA TGCGCCAGCAGCCAAGACGGACTAGCGGGAGTATCGGGAAGGATCAATGAGCAGTTCTTC CASSQDGLAGVSGRINEQFF
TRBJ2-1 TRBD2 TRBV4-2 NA TGTGCCAGCAGCCAAGATATGGCTAGCGGGTCCAATGAGCAGTTCTTC CASSQDMASGSNEQFF
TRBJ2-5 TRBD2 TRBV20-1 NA TGCAGTGCTAGTGCTAGCGGGAGTCTGGAGACCCAGTACTTC CSASASGSLETQYF
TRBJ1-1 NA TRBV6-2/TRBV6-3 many TGTGCCAGCAGTAACAGTGAACCAAACACTGAAGCTTTCTTT CASSNSEPNTEAFF
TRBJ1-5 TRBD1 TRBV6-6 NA TGTGCCAGCAGTTACCTTGACAGGGGGTCGGATCAGCCCCAGCATTTT CASSYLDRGSDQPQHF
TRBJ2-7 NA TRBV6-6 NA TGTGCCAGCAGCCGCGATTCGGGGGGCGCTTACGAGCAGTACTTC CASSRDSGGAYEQYF
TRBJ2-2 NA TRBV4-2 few TGTGCCAGCAGCCAAGCACGGGACTACACCGGGGAGCTGTTTTTT CASSQARDYTGELFF
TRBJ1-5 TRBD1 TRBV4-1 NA TGCGCCAGCAGCCATAGTCCGGGACAGGGACAGCATTTT CASSHSPGQGQHF
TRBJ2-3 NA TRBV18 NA TGTGCCAGCTCACGAGAAACAGATACGCAGTATTTT CASSRETDTQYF
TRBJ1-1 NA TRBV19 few TGTGCCAGTAGTACCGGGTGGAGCACTGAAGCTTTCTTT CASSTGWSTEAFF
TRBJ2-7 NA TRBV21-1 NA TGTGCCAGCAGCAAAGGGGGGGGATTGATCTCCTACGAGCAGTACTTC CASSKGGGLISYEQYF
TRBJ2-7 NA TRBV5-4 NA TGTGCCAGCAGCTTTCTAGTCGGCCTCCACGAGCAGTACTTC CASSFLVGLHEQYF
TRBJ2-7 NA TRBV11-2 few TGTGCCAGCAGCTTAGGGGAGGGGGGATTCAGCTCCTACGAGCAGTACTTC CASSLGEGGFSSYEQYF
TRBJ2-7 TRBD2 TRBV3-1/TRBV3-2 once TGTGCCAGCAGCCAAGAGATTAGGGACTACTCCTACGAGCAGTACTTC CASSQEIRDYSYEQYF
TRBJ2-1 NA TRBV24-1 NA TGTGCCACCAGTGATGGAGGGCCTAGCAATGAGCAGTTCTTC CATSDGGPSNEQFF
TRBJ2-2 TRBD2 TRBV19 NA TGTGCCAGTAGTATTGCGGGGGGAACCGGGGAGCTGTTTTTT CASSIAGGTGELFF
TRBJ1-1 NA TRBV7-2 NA TGTGCCAGCAGCCCAGGGATGGGCACTGAAGCTTTCTTT CASSPGMGTEAFF
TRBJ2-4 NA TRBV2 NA TGTGCCAGCAGTCCTTCAGGGCTAATGTCCCCTTTGTACTTC CASSPSGLMSPLYF
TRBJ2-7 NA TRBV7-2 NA TGTGCCAGCAGTGGACAGCGCAGCACCTACGAGCAGTACTTC CASSGQRSTYEQYF
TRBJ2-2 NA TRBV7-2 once TGTGCCAGCAGCTTAGGCAGGGGTGAGCTGTTTTTT CASSLGRGELFF